The sample holds a few counts of the clone carrying this T cell receptor beta chain. Its antigen is undetermined. This specimen belongs to a study of beta chain features in type 1 diabetes. Germline V gives CDR1 SGDLS, CDR2 YYNGEE. The V end lost 0 bases, the J end lost 4 bases, and 10 bases lay between the germline ends. The CDR3 length is 14 residues. As every portion of the isolated RNA was reverse transcribed, the sequencing read expressed TCRB transcripts. Profiled with immunoSEQ multiplex PCR; TCRdb holds only in-frame clones, not every one. The sample lists about 250,000 clones; under 13% were seen once. Study-wide results and limits: People with Type 1 diabetes carried modestly yet significantly shorter TCRB CDR3s in all four CD4+ subsets.

V gene TRBV9 combines with J gene TRBJ2-5; D perhaps matches TRBD2 (6 bases). Material: naive CD4+ T cells from blood. The clonotype originates from a man aged 25-40 years with type 1 diabetes. As DNA, the CDR3 is TGTGCCAGCAGCGTAGCGCAGGGAGGAGAGACCCAGTACTTC. It translates to CASSVAQGGETQYF.